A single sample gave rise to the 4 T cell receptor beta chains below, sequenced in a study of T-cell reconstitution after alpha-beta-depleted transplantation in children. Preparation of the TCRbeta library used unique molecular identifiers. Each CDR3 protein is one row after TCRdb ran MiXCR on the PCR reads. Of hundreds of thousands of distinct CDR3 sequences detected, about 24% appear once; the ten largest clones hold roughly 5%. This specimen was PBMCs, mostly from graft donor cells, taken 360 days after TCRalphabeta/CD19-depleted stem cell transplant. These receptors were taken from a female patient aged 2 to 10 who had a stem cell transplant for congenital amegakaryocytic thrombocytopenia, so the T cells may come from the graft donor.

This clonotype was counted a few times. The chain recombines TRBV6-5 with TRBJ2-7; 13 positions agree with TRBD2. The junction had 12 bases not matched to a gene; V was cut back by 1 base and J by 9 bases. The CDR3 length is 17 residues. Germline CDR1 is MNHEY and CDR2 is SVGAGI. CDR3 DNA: TGTGCCAGCAGTTACTTCGGGCGGACTAGCGGGAGTTGGGGGCAGTACTTC. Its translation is CASSYFGRTSGSWGQYF.

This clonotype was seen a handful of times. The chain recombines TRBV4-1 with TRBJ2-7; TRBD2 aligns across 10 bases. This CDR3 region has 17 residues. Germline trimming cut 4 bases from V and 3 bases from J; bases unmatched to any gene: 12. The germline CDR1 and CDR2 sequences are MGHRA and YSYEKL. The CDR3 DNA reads TGCGCCAGCAGCCCTAAAACCCTAGCGGGAGAGAACTACGAGCAGTACTTC. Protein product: CASSPKTLAGENYEQYF.

The CDR3 sequence is CSATTEHALREQYF. In DNA, the CDR3 is TGCAGTGCTACGACGGAGCACGCCTTACGGGAGCAGTACTTC. The gene calls are TRBV20-1 and TRBJ2-7; D is ambiguous. V was pared by 4 bases and J by 7 bases, with 20 bases between. Per the germline V gene, CDR1 is DFQATT and CDR2 is SNEGSKA (reference sequence). The CDR3 is 14 residues long.

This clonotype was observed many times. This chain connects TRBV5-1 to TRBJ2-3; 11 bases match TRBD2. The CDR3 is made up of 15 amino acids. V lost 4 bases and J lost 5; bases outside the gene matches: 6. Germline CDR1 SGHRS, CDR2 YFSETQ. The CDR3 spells CASSPGSGGEDTQYF. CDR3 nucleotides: TGCGCCAGCAGCCCGGGTAGCGGGGGGGAAGATACGCAGTATTTT.